Presented here are 32 T cell receptor beta chains from one specimen sequenced in a study of T-cell memory formation after mild COVID-19. TCRdb re-derived calls from the 5' RACE reads in MiXCR, one entry per CDR3 protein. The sample lists approximately 350,000 distinct CDR3 sequences; approximately 15% were seen once. What was sequenced was PBMCs or a T cell subset sorted from them (not recorded which). The receptors were gathered from a man younger than 35 who had mild COVID-19 (a few samples of this study predate the infection). Cell type and time point are not known.

This clonotype was recorded a few times. The J gene is TRBJ2-3, the V gene TRBV11-2; D might be TRBD1 (6 bases). Between the trimmed V and J ends, which lost 1 base and 0 bases, there was a span of 23 bases. CDR1 is SGHAT and CDR2 is FQNNGV in the germline V gene. This CDR3 is built from 20 residues. The CDR3 region is CASSLGGVTGAFPSTDTQYF. In DNA, the CDR3 is TGTGCCAGCAGCTTAGGTGGTGTGACAGGAGCCTTCCCTAGCACAGATACGCAGTATTTT.

The chain carries TRBV5-5 and TRBJ2-5, with 9 bases fitting TRBD1. Trimming at V came to 4 bases and at J to 5 bases, leaving 6 bases not matched to a gene. Germline assignment: CDR1 SGHKS and CDR2 YYEKEE (reference sequence). CDR3 length: 14 amino acids. CDR3 in amino acids: CASSTGQGRETQYF. CDR3 DNA: TGTGCCAGCAGCACAGGACAGGGGCGGGAGACCCAGTACTTC. The full variable domain, completed using reference TRBV5-5 and TRBJ2-5, is DAGVTQSPTHLIKTRGQQVTLRCSPISGHKSVSWYQQVLGQGPQFIFQYYEKEERGRGNFPDRFSARQFPNYSSELNVNALLLGDSALYLCASSTGQGRETQYFGPGTRLLVL.

The table lists this clonotype with many counts. This chain joins TRBV4-1 and TRBJ1-2; D is ambiguous. Germline V gene lookup returns CDR1 MGHRA and CDR2 YSYEKL. The CDR3 is 16 amino acids. The V gene lost 2 bases and the J gene lost 10 bases, with 23 bases spanning the gap. CDR3 sequence: CASSQRSRGGREDYTF. CDR3 in DNA: TGCGCCAGCAGCCAACGGAGTCGTGGCGGTAGGGAGGACTACACCTTC.

This clonotype was seen only a few times. This chain joins TRBV7-9 and TRBJ2-5; 8 nucleotides line up with TRBD2. CDR1 is SEHNR, CDR2 FQNEAQ, per germline (reference sequence). Trimming at V came to 1 base and at J to 4 bases, leaving 5 bases not matched to a gene. The CDR3 has 15 amino acids. DNA for the CDR3: TGTGCCAGCAGCTTAGGTACTAGCGGTTTAGAGACCCAGTACTTC. This codes for CASSLGTSGLETQYF.

The CDR3 DNA is TGTGCCAGCAGGGGACAGGCGGATAACTATGGCTACACCTTC. Translation gives CASRGQADNYGYTF. The genes are TRBV5-4 and TRBJ1-2; 8 bases are shared with TRBD1. Trimming at V came to 5 bases and at J to 1 base, leaving 4 bases not matched to a gene. CDR1 is SGHNT, CDR2 YYREEE, per germline (reference sequence). The CDR3 loop spans 14 amino acids.

This clonotype was seen a handful of times. The chain recombines TRBV19 with TRBJ1-1; no firm D call. The CDR3 runs to 13 residues. V lost 5 bases and J lost 1, with 8 bases in between. In germline, CDR1 is LNHDA, CDR2 SQIVND (reference sequence). The CDR3 spells CASSSEGNTEAFF. DNA for the CDR3: TGTGCCAGTAGTTCAGAGGGGAACACTGAAGCTTTCTTT.

This clonotype was found once. This chain joins TRBV10-3 and TRBJ2-7, with a weak D call TRBD2 (5 bases). V was trimmed by 2 bases and J by 2 bases, leaving 16 bases between them. CDR1 and CDR2 from the germline V gene are ENHRY and SYGVKD. The CDR3 has 16 amino acids. The CDR3 bases are TGTGCCATCAGTGAGAGTGGACTCACTACTACCTACGAGCAGTACGTC. Its protein product is CAISESGLTTTYEQYV.

In its sample, this clonotype was seen many times. The chain uses TRBV7-2 and TRBJ2-5, with 9 bases aligning to TRBD2. With V trimmed by 3 bases and J by 7 bases, 3 bases remained unmatched. The germline gives CDR1 SGHTA, CDR2 FQGNSA. The CDR3 covers 13 residues. In DNA, the CDR3 is TGTGCCAGCAGCTTCGAAGCGGGGGGGACCCAGTACTTC. This gives the protein CASSFEAGGTQYF.

This clonotype was observed a handful of times. The chain employs TRBV5-1 and TRBJ2-7; tentative D call: TRBD2 (6 bases). Germline V gene sequence: CDR1 SGHRS, CDR2 YFSETQ. Deletions cut 0 bases from V and 4 bases from J, with 20 bases between. CDR3 length: 17 amino acids. The CDR3 region is CASSLVEGRVGGYEQYF. The CDR3 nucleotides read TGCGCCAGCAGCTTGGTGGAGGGAAGAGTTGGTGGTTACGAGCAGTACTTC.

A few counts support this clonotype. This chain links TRBV12-3 or TRBV12-4 with TRBJ1-2, with TRBD1 matching 7 bases. Germline trimming cut 10 bases from V and 7 bases from J; bases unmatched to any gene: 12. The CDR3 extends over 13 amino acids. The CDR3 nucleotides are TGTGCCAACAAAACAGGGGAAAGTTTTGGCTACACCTTC. Translated, it gives CANKTGESFGYTF.

This clonotype was observed a handful of times. The chain couples TRBV20-1 to TRBJ2-7; D ambiguous. CDR1 and CDR2 from the germline V gene are DFQATT and SNEGSKA (reference sequence). The CDR3 totals 11 residues. With 3 bases removed from V and 4 bases from J, the gap between germline ends came to 7 bases. The CDR3 loop reads CSASLRYEQYF. CDR3 DNA sequence: TGCAGTGCTAGTCTCCGTTACGAGCAGTACTTC.

The chain has TRBV20-1 and TRBJ2-1; TRBD2 agrees at 9 bases. This CDR3 contains 16 residues. Trimming removed 5 bases from V and 0 bases from J; junction bases left unmatched: 8. Looked up from germline, CDR1 is DFQATT and CDR2 is SNEGSKA (reference sequence). CDR3 region: CSAWASGASSYNEQFF. The CDR3 bases are TGCAGTGCTTGGGCTAGCGGGGCAAGCTCCTACAATGAGCAGTTCTTC.

This clonotype appeared a few times. This chain connects TRBV12-3 or TRBV12-4 to TRBJ2-1; D may be TRBD1 (5 bases). This CDR3 is 13 amino acids long. The germline V and J ends were trimmed by 6 bases and 9 bases, with 15 bases remaining between them. Here the CDR3 DNA reads TGTGCCAGCAGCTGGGGCCATCTGGGTGAGCAGTTCTTC. Translated: CASSWGHLGEQFF.

This clonotype has at least ten counts. This rearrangement joins TRBV9 to TRBJ2-1; D unresolved. Trimming pared 3 bases from V and 4 bases from J, leaving 5 bases between. In germline, CDR1 is SGDLS, CDR2 YYNGEE. This CDR3 region has 12 residues. The CDR3 here is CASSASYNEQFF. The DNA for the CDR3 is TGTGCCAGCAGCGCTAGTTACAATGAGCAGTTCTTC.

The chain carries TRBV18 and TRBJ1-1, with 8 bases that match TRBD1. Germline CDR1 KGHSH, CDR2 LQKENI. J gave up 11 bases and V 0 bases, and 5 bases lay outside the gene matches. This CDR3 is 13 amino acids long. As DNA, the CDR3 is TGTGCCAGCTCACCACCAATGGGACAGGAGGCTTTCTTT. It codes for CASSPPMGQEAFF. The variable domain in full, with the rest retrieved from reference TRBV18 and TRBJ1-1, is NAGVMQNPRHLVRRRGQEARLRCSPMKGHSHVYWYRQLPEEGLKFMVYLQKENIIDESGMPKERFSAEFPKEGPSILRIQQVVRGDSAAYFCASSPPMGQEAFFGQGTRLTVV.

This clonotype was found a few times. The V gene is TRBV27, the J gene TRBJ2-2; no firm D call. The germline V and J ends were trimmed by 5 bases and 6 bases, with 7 bases remaining between them. The germline V gene encodes CDR1 MNHEY and CDR2 SMNVEV (reference sequence). The CDR3 extends over 12 amino acids. CDR3 sequence: CASSPTPGELFF. The CDR3 nucleotides are TGTGCCAGCAGTCCTACACCCGGGGAGCTGTTTTTT.

The chain uses TRBV6-5 and TRBJ1-5; 9 nucleotides line up with TRBD1. Germline values: CDR1 MNHEY, CDR2 SVGAGI. CDR3 length: 14 residues. With V trimmed by 6 bases and J by 7 bases, 7 bases remained unmatched. The CDR3 DNA reads TGTGCCAGCAGCTTAGGACAGGGGAGACAGCCCCAGCATTTT. Protein sequence: CASSLGQGRQPQHF.

J is TRBJ1-1 and V is TRBV20-1; 7 positions match TRBD1. This CDR3 has 14 amino acids. Germline CDR1 DFQATT, CDR2 SNEGSKA (reference sequence). V lost 6 bases and J lost 2; bases outside the gene matches: 9. This chain's CDR3 is CSAKGGRGNTEAFF. As DNA, the CDR3 is TGCAGTGCCAAAGGGGGCAGGGGCAACACTGAAGCTTTCTTT.

This clonotype was detected a few times. The chain links TRBV29-1 to TRBJ2-1, with D possibly matching TRBD1 (5 bases). The V and J ends lost 6 bases and 7 bases respectively, with 16 bases between them. There are 13 residues in the CDR3. Looked up from germline, CDR1 is SQVTM and CDR2 is ANQGSEA. The chain's CDR3 is CSVKRIGVNEQFF. The CDR3 DNA sequence: TGCAGCGTGAAAAGGATAGGGGTTAATGAGCAGTTCTTC.

V is TRBV4-3 and J is TRBJ1-2; 8 nucleotides match TRBD1. V shed 6 bases, J shed 0 bases, and the junction held 6 bases outside the gene matches. The CDR3 is made up of 15 amino acids. The germline V gene has CDR1 LGHNA and CDR2 YSLEER. The CDR3 reads CASSDRGSANYGYTF. CDR3 coding DNA: TGCGCCAGCAGTGACAGGGGATCAGCTAACTATGGCTACACCTTC.

V is TRBV29-1 and J is TRBJ2-5, with D possibly matching TRBD1 (6 bases). V lost 1 base and J lost 0, with 15 bases in between. This CDR3 has 16 residues. The V gene's germline CDR1 is SQVTM and CDR2 ANQGSEA. CDR3 DNA sequence: TGCAGCGTTGAAGCTCTCGTTACAGGGTACCAAGAGACCCAGTACTTC. Translating it yields CSVEALVTGYQETQYF.

This clonotype has more than one count but fewer than ten. The chain has TRBV5-1 and TRBJ1-2; D is perhaps TRBD1 (5 bases). The CDR3 contains 15 residues. V gave up 0 bases and J gave up 0 bases, with 9 bases separating them. Germline assignment: CDR1 SGHRS and CDR2 YFSETQ. CDR3 loop: CASSLVGHPNYGYTF. In nucleotides, the CDR3 is TGCGCCAGCAGCTTGGTTGGACACCCTAACTATGGCTACACCTTC. Supplemented by reference TRBV5-1 and TRBJ1-2, the full variable domain reads KAGVTQTPRYLIKTRGQQVTLSCSPISGHRSVSWYQQTPGQGLQFLFEYFSETQRNKGNFPGRFSGRQFSNSRSEMNVSTLELGDSALYLCASSLVGHPNYGYTFGSGTRLTVV.

This clonotype came up a few times. As DNA, the CDR3 is TGTGCCACCAGTGATGGGACAGGGGGCCCAGAGACCCAGTACTTC. It is translated as CATSDGTGGPETQYF. The J gene is TRBJ2-5, the V gene TRBV24-1; 12 bases match TRBD1. Germline values: CDR1 KGHDR, CDR2 SFDVKD. V dropped 3 bases and J dropped 4; count of bases not matched to a gene: 2. This CDR3 has 15 residues.

The rearrangement joins TRBV14 to TRBJ2-7, with D possibly TRBD1 on 5 matching bases. Between the trimmed V and J ends, which lost 2 bases and 3 bases, there was a span of 11 bases. Germline-derived CDR1 and CDR2 are SGHDN and FVKESK. This CDR3 contains 14 residues. CDR3 sequence (DNA): TGTGCCAGCAGCCAATCAGGGATGAACTACGAGCAGTACTTC. This sequence encodes CASSQSGMNYEQYF.

J is TRBJ2-5 and V is TRBV5-1; possibly TRBD1 or TRBD2 for D (5 bases each). Per the germline V gene, CDR1 is SGHRS and CDR2 is YFSETQ. The V gene lost 5 bases and the J gene lost 7 bases, with 15 bases spanning the gap. The CDR3 contains 13 residues. In nucleotides, the CDR3 is TGCGCCAGCAGGACCGGGACCGATGGGACCCAGTACTTC. Its translation is CASRTGTDGTQYF.

This chain uses TRBV9 with TRBJ2-2; the match to TRBD2 covers 7 bases. CDR3 length: 16 amino acids. Germline-derived CDR1 and CDR2 are SGDLS and YYNGEE. V was clipped by 4 bases and J by 6 bases; unmatched bases: 12. CDR3 protein: CASSPESGAFAGELFF. The CDR3 coding sequence is TGTGCCAGCAGCCCAGAGAGCGGGGCTTTCGCCGGGGAGCTGTTTTTT. Full variable domain (missing parts from reference TRBV9 and TRBJ2-2): DSGVTQTPKHLITATGQRVTLRCSPRSGDLSVYWYQQSLDQGLQFLIQYYNGEERAKGNILERFSAQQFPDLHSELNLSSLELGDSALYFCASSPESGAFAGELFFGEGSRLTVL.

This clonotype showed up just a few times. V gene TRBV2 combines with J gene TRBJ2-1; D uncertain. Germline V gives CDR1 SNHLY, CDR2 FYNNEI. The CDR3 spans 11 residues. Between the trimmed V and J ends, which lost 3 bases and 7 bases, there was a span of 4 bases. CDR3 sequence reads: CASSDRNEQFF. The CDR3 DNA reads TGTGCCAGCAGTGACAGAAATGAGCAGTTCTTC.

The rearrangement links TRBV4-3 to TRBJ2-1; D is tentatively TRBD1 or TRBD2 (5 bases each). This CDR3 contains 14 residues. V was cut by 4 bases and J by 5 bases, with 12 bases left in between. CDR1 is LGHNA, CDR2 YSLEER, per germline. The CDR3 nucleotides read TGCGCCAGCAGCCTCACCGGGACCCACAATGAGCAGTTCTTC. Translated: CASSLTGTHNEQFF.

This clonotype appeared a few times. The chain recombines TRBV12-3 or TRBV12-4 with TRBJ2-7, with D unresolved. The V and J ends lost 3 bases and 1 base respectively, with 7 bases between them. The CDR3 is made up of 13 amino acids. The CDR3 is CASSLGVSYEQYV. The CDR3 DNA is TGTGCCAGCAGTTTGGGCGTTTCCTACGAGCAGTACGTC.

Ten or more counts support this clonotype. The chain links TRBV5-4 to TRBJ2-2; 9 nucleotides line up with TRBD1. CDR1 and CDR2 (germline): SGHNT, YYREEE (reference sequence). Unmatched junction bases numbered 6, after V lost 5 bases and J lost 4 bases. This CDR3 comprises 15 residues. The CDR3 region has the DNA TGTGCCAGCAGTTCGGACAGGGGTGGCACCGGGGAGCTGTTTTTT. Translating it yields CASSSDRGGTGELFF.

This chain uses TRBV18 with TRBJ1-2; TRBD1 aligns across 10 bases. The CDR3 is 15 residues long. Trimming cost V 3 bases and J 4 bases; bases outside gene matches: 5. Germline lookup yields CDR1 KGHSH and CDR2 LQKENI. The DNA for the CDR3 is TGTGCCAGCTCACCCACGGGACAGGGGTCCTATGGCTACACCTTC. This encodes CASSPTGQGSYGYTF.

This chain links TRBV7-9 with TRBJ2-5, with 8 bases matching TRBD1. The germline V gene encodes CDR1 SEHNR and CDR2 FQNEAQ (reference sequence). V lost 6 bases, J lost 5 bases, and 11 bases stayed unmatched. The CDR3 contains 15 residues. The DNA of the CDR3 is TGTGCCAGCAGAAAACAGGGGGATAAGGAGGAGACCCAGTACTTC. This translates into CASRKQGDKEETQYF. Drawing the rest from reference TRBV7-9 and TRBJ2-5, the complete variable domain is DTGVSQNPRHKITKRGQNVTFRCDPISEHNRLYWYRQTLGQGPEFLTYFQNEAQLEKSRLLSDRFSAERPKGSFSTLEIQRTEQGDSAMYLCASRKQGDKEETQYFGPGTRLLVL.